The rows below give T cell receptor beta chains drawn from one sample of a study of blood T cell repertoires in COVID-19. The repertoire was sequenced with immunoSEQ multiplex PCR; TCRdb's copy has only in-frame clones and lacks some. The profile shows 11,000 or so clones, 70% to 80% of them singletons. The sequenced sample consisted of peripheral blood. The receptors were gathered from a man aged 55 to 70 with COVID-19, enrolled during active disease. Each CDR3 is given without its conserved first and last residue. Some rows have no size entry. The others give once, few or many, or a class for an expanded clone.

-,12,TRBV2,ASSTTFFQETQY
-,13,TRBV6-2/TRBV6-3,ASSYWAGSNQPQH
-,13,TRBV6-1,ASSEGFRGDYEQY
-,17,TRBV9,ASSLRPLAGYPKTDTQY
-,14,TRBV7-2,ASSKVAGQVYNEQF
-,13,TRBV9,ASSGDTRSGTEAF
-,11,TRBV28,AISGGGYYEQF
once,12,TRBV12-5,ASGFDRNPYEQY
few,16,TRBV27,ASSLSGLAGGKWETQY
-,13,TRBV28,ASSLGTEPYTEAF
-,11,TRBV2,ASSGDGIYEQY
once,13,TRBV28,ASSFSGSRWDEQY
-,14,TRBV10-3,AISDSPGVFGGELF
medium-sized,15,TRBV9,ASSVLPAGGQQETQY
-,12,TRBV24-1,ATSDHRSTDTQY
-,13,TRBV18,ASSRQGYGTDTQY
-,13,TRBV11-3,ASSTSGQSNYGYT
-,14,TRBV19,ASSIFSRTPFYEQF
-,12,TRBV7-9,ASSLGLETDTQY
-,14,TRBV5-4,ASSLAGAGVTGELF
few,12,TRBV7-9,ASSWLREEEKLF
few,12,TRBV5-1,ASSLKGEGNTIY
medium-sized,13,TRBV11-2,ASSLVRTGDYEQY
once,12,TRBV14,ASSQAGALSEAF
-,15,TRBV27,ASSFRGQGKINEKLF
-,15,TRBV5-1,ASSLEGQGRNTGELF
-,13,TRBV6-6,ASSYSRKNTGELF
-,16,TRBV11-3,ASSLGGFWTASNTEAF
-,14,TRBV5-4,ASSPGHPKANYGYT
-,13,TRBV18,ASSPRQKTYNEQF
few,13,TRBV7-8,ASTNRLAGQETQY
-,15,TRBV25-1,ASLGQLPNSGANVLT
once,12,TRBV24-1,ATSDLGSQETQY
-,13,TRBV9,ASSSPRTGNYEQF
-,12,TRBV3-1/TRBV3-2,ASSQVGGADTQY
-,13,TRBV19,ASSIRQGPYNEQF
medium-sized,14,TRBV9,ASSVGVAGGVETQY
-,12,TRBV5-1,ATGLDSANYGYT
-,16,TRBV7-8,ASSLVVGVAGDVETQY
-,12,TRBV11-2,ASSLGAGVSPLH
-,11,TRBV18,ASSPSGYTEAF
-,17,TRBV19,ASSIVAGGVGRSYNEQF
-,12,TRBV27,ASSFGRGTGELF
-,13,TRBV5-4,ASSNRLAIYNEQF
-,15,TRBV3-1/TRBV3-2,ASSHDFSGGASDTQY
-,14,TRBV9,ASSGADRGRGRGYT
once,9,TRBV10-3,AISGDREAF
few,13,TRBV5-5,ASSKGQGAQETQY
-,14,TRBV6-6,ASSSRDRDLTDTQY
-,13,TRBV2,ASRGSGQGAGPQH
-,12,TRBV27,ASSLGGPHNEQF
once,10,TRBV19,ASSIRGGEQF
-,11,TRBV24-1,ATSDSRLETQY
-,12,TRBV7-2,ASSSRLYDTEAF
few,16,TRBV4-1,ASSQDRRQGSPNEKLF
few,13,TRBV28,ASRPGQGYTGELF
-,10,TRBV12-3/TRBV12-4,ASSAGTGDTN